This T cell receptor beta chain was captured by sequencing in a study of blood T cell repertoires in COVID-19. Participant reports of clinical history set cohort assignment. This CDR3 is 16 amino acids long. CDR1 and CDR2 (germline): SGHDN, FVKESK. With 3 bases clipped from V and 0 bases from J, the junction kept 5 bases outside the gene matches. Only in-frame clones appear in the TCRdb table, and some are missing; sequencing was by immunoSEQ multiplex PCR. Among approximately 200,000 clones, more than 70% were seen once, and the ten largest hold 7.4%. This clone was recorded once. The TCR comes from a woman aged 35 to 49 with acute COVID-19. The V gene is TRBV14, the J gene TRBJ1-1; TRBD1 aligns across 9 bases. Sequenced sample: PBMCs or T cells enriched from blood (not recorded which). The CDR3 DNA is TGTGCCAGCAGCCAGGGGGGACAGGGTTTGAACACTGAAGCTTTCTTT. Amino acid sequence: CASSQGGQGLNTEAFF.